A selection of T cell receptor beta chains follows, all from one sample in a study of regulatory T cells in long-lasting Graves disease. MiXCR, run by TCRdb on the multiplex PCR reads, gives a single entry per CDR3 protein. The sample contains around 400,000 distinct CDR3 sequences, over 14% of which appear only once. These same data were also listed under a study on T cells in Graves' hyperthyroidism and ophthalmopathy.

This sample comprised peripheral blood mononuclear cells (PBMCs), obtained at new diagnosis, from a patient treated with antithyroid drugs. Receptor source: a woman aged 40 to 50 with Graves disease. CDR3s include the opening cysteine and the closing phenylalanine or tryptophan. Fields, in order: J gene, D gene, clone size, V gene, CDR3 DNA, CDR3 protein. A D gene is named only where the DNA matches it firmly. A clone size is listed for some rows: how often the clone was seen (once, few, many), or a class if it is expanded.

TRBJ2-7 | TRBD1 | NA | TRBV28 | TGTGCCAGCAGTCCCCCGGGACAGGGGTCCTCCGAGCAGTACTTC | CASSPPGQGSSEQYF
TRBJ2-2 | TRBD1 | many | TRBV10-1 | TGCGCCAGCAGTGAGTCGACAGGGTACACCGGGGAGCTGTTTTTT | CASSESTGYTGELFF
TRBJ2-1 | TRBD2 | many | TRBV6-2/TRBV6-3 | TGTGCCAGCAGTTACTCCACTAGCGGGCACAATGAGCAGTTCTTC | CASSYSTSGHNEQFF
TRBJ1-5 | TRBD1 | many | TRBV4-1 | TGCGCCAGCAGCCCCACAGGGGCGGGTCATCAGCCCCAGCATTTT | CASSPTGAGHQPQHF
TRBJ2-1 | NA | many | TRBV11-3 | TGTGCCAGCAGCTTAGGCCGGTACAATGAGCAGTTCTTC | CASSLGRYNEQFF
TRBJ2-1 | TRBD2 | NA | TRBV7-3 | TGTGCCAGCAGCTCGGGACTAGCGGGAGTACGAGAGCAGTTCTTC | CASSSGLAGVREQFF
TRBJ2-7 | TRBD1 | many | TRBV4-1 | TGCGCCAGCAGCCAGCGACAGGGGCTCTCCTACGAGCAGTACTTC | CASSQRQGLSYEQYF
TRBJ1-5 | TRBD1 | few | TRBV5-1 | TGCGCCAGCAGCTTAACAGGGGAGGAGCCCCAGCATTTT | CASSLTGEEPQHF
TRBJ1-5 | NA | many | TRBV5-6 | TGTGCCAGCAGCTTACGGGGTTATAGCAATCAGCCCCAGCATTTT | CASSLRGYSNQPQHF
TRBJ2-5 | TRBD1 | many | TRBV11-3 | TGTGCCAGCAGCTTAGATGTCGGGACAGCGTCCCAAGAGACCCAGTACTTC | CASSLDVGTASQETQYF
TRBJ2-3 | TRBD2 | NA | TRBV18 | TGTGCCAGCTCACCCCGACTAGCGGGCTCTGGAGATACGCAGTATTTT | CASSPRLAGSGDTQYF
TRBJ2-5 | NA | few | TRBV9 | TGTGCCAGCAGCGTATATAGAGGGCACCAAGAGACCCAGTACTTC | CASSVYRGHQETQYF
TRBJ2-2 | TRBD1 | many | TRBV5-1 | TGCGCCAGCAGCTCCGGGACAGGGGACTCGAACACCGGGGAGCTGTTTTTT | CASSSGTGDSNTGELFF
TRBJ1-1 | NA | NA | TRBV11-1 | TGTGCCAGCAGCTTTGGCGGGGGACGGAGCACTGAAGCTTTCTTT | CASSFGGGRSTEAFF
TRBJ1-5 | NA | few | TRBV15 | TGTGCCACCAGCAGAGATAAAGGGTTCAATCAGCCCCAGCATTTT | CATSRDKGFNQPQHF
TRBJ1-2 | NA | many | TRBV27 | TGTGCCAGCAGTTTATCTGCAGGGGCTCATGGCTACACCTTC | CASSLSAGAHGYTF
TRBJ2-1 | NA | many | TRBV20-1 | TGCAGTGCTGGGTCTGCGCCCAATGAGCAGTTCTTC | CSAGSAPNEQFF
TRBJ1-1 | NA | few | TRBV3-1 | TGTGCCAGCAGCCAGGGAGGACAGATGAACACTGAAGCTTTCTTT | CASSQGGQMNTEAFF
TRBJ1-1 | NA | many | TRBV30 | TGTGCCTGGAGTGTTTGGGGGGGCCCCACTGAAGCTTTCTTT | CAWSVWGGPTEAFF
TRBJ2-1 | TRBD2 | many | TRBV2 | TGTGCCAGCAAGAAAGCGGGAGGGCCGAACAATGAGCAGTTCTTC | CASKKAGGPNNEQFF
TRBJ2-5 | NA | many | TRBV15 | TGTGCCACCAGCAGAGGCGGAACCGAGAAGGAGACCCAGTACTTC | CATSRGGTEKETQYF
TRBJ2-7 | TRBD2 | many | TRBV30 | TGTGCCAGCAACACCGGGACTAGCGGGGCCCAGCAGTACTTC | CASNTGTSGAQQYF
TRBJ2-2 | NA | many | TRBV7-3 | TGTGCCAGCAGCTTGGGAGGCCCCCGGACCGGGGAGCTGTTTTTT | CASSLGGPRTGELFF
TRBJ2-1 | TRBD2 | few | TRBV6-2/TRBV6-3 | TGTGCCAGCAGTTACGGGACTAGCGGGCACAATGAGCAGTTCTTC | CASSYGTSGHNEQFF
TRBJ2-7 | TRBD2 | few | TRBV10-2 | TGCGCCAGCATGGGGGGGAGGGCCTACGAGCAGTACTTC | CASMGGRAYEQYF
TRBJ1-5 | NA | NA | TRBV20-1 | TGCAGTGCTAGAAATCCTGTGGGGGGAAGTGGGTCCCAGCATTTT | CSARNPVGGSGSQHF
TRBJ2-5 | NA | many | TRBV12-3/TRBV12-4 | TGTGCCAGCAGTCAGGGAACTTTGGGGACCCAGTACTTC | CASSQGTLGTQYF
TRBJ2-7 | TRBD2 | many | TRBV10-3 | TGTGCCACCGCAGCGGGAAGCTCCTACGAGCAGTACTTC | CATAAGSSYEQYF
TRBJ2-7 | TRBD2 | many | TRBV7-9 | TGTGCCAGCAGCCCTCCGTGGACTAGCGGGATTACCTACGAGCAGTACTTC | CASSPPWTSGITYEQYF
TRBJ2-1 | NA | many | TRBV5-1 | TGCGCCAGCACGGACGCCAATGAGCAGTTCTTC | CASTDANEQFF
TRBJ1-6 | NA | many | TRBV24-1 | TGTGCCACCCCCTCTCACCGCCTGCGGAATTCACCCCTCCACTTT | CATPSHRLRNSPLHF
TRBJ2-7 | NA | many | TRBV20-1 | TGCAGTGCTATTGAGTCTTCCAAATACGAGCAGTACTTC | CSAIESSKYEQYF
TRBJ2-7 | TRBD2 | NA | TRBV7-2 | TGTGCCAGCAGCTTATCCCGGACTAGCGCCTACGAGCAGTACTTC | CASSLSRTSAYEQYF